This record concerns one T cell receptor (beta chain) sequence. What it binds is not known. The data originate from a study of T cell repertoires in cytomegalovirus infection. Overall study findings and caveats: HLA-C-restricted CMV clonotypes gave the most frequent clonotype in two of eight donors.

MiXCR, applied by TCRdb to the reads, yields one record per CDR3 protein. The table includes around 120,000 distinct CDR3 sequences, roughly two fifths detected once. This CDR3 has 16 residues. Trimming at V came to 5 bases and at J to 3 bases, leaving 10 bases not matched to a gene. Germline V gene sequence: CDR1 MNHNY, CDR2 SVGAGI (reference sequence). The chain links TRBV6-6 to TRBJ2-3, with TRBD2 identical over 8 bases. The sequence came from a human donor in good health (CMV status not recorded). Some clones in this sample may be carry-over from other donors' samples. Sequencing was performed on CD8+ T cells from cultured PBMCs, taken from culture after CMV antigen stimulation. CDR3 loop: CASSDERGPLTDTQYF. For the CDR3, the DNA is TGTGCCAGCAGTGACGAGCGGGGGCCCCTAACAGATACGCAGTATTTT.